Shown below are 7 T cell receptor beta chains from a single sample sequenced in a study of OX40 agonist ivuxolimab in advanced cancers. Assay: immunoSEQ multiplex PCR; the TCRdb copy retains only in-frame clones and omits some. The sample includes roughly 41,000 clones, under 90% of them seen just once. Here the sequenced sample was CD4+ or CD8+ T cells sorted from blood, taken in a trial of the OX40 agonist ivuxolimab. The receptors derive from an adult with an advanced solid tumor such as melanoma, head and neck, liver or kidney cancer.

The V and J genes are TRBV30 and TRBJ1-1; D not certain. V lost 2 bases and J lost 4, with 11 bases in between. The CDR3 is made up of 13 amino acids. The germline gives CDR1 GTSNPN, CDR2 SVGIG (reference sequence). DNA of the CDR3: TGTGCCTGGAGTAGGGAGCCTGGCACTGAAGCTTTCTTT. It specifies CAWSREPGTEAFF.

This chain uses TRBV11-3 with TRBJ2-2; the D is unclear. The germline V and J ends were trimmed by 0 bases and 4 bases, with 3 bases remaining between them. In germline, CDR1 is SGHNT, CDR2 YENEEA. This CDR3 spans 13 amino acids. For the CDR3, the DNA is TGTGCCAGCAGCTTAGAGGTCACCGGGGAGCTGTTTTTT. Encoded protein: CASSLEVTGELFF.

V is TRBV5-6 and J is TRBJ1-2; 9 nucleotides match TRBD1. V lost 4 bases and J lost 5; bases outside the gene matches: 12. This CDR3 region has 16 residues. Germline assignment: CDR1 SGHDT and CDR2 YYEEEE. The CDR3 here is CASSPTPGQGGYGYTF. CDR3 DNA: TGTGCCAGCAGCCCAACGCCGGGACAGGGAGGGTATGGCTACACCTTC.

V gene TRBV5-1 combines with J gene TRBJ2-5; 7 positions agree with TRBD1. Matching the DNA end better, TRBJ2-7 makes the J call doubtful. From germline, CDR1 is SGHRS and CDR2 YFSETQ. The CDR3 is 15 residues long. The DNA of the CDR3 is TGCGCCAGCAGCTTGGCCGAGGGACAGTGGTCCGAGCAGTACTTC. Encoded protein: CASSLAEGQWSEQYF.

The V gene is TRBV6-5, the J gene TRBJ1-2, with D perhaps TRBD1 (5 bases). Between the trimmed V and J ends, which lost 4 bases and 7 bases, there was a span of 13 bases. The germline gives CDR1 MNHEY, CDR2 SVGAGI. The length of the CDR3 is 13 residues. The CDR3: CASSFGTGGGYTF. The CDR3 nucleotides read TGTGCCAGCAGTTTCGGGACCGGCGGTGGCTACACCTTC.

The chain is built from TRBV19 and TRBJ1-5; D perhaps matches TRBD1 (6 bases). The CDR3 covers 13 residues. The germline gives CDR1 LNHDA, CDR2 SQIVND (reference sequence). V was cut by 4 bases and J by 6 bases, with 10 bases left in between. The CDR3 here is CASSNGGGQPQHF. The CDR3 bases are TGTGCCAGTAGTAACGGGGGCGGTCAGCCCCAGCATTTT.

The CDR3 sequence: CASSVAFTGELFF. The CDR3 DNA reads as TGTGCCAGCAGCGTAGCCTTCACCGGGGAGCTGTTTTTT. V gene TRBV9 combines with J gene TRBJ2-2, with D uncertain. V lost 0 bases to trimming and J lost 4 bases, with 4 bases between them. The CDR3 runs to 13 residues. Germline values: CDR1 SGDLS, CDR2 YYNGEE.